The T cell receptor beta chain described here comes from a study of T cell repertoires in cytomegalovirus infection. This clonotype was counted a few times. A single record per CDR3 protein comes from TCRdb applying MiXCR to the reads. The table lists about 600,000 distinct CDR3 sequences, more than 20% of them singletons, with around 7.6% in the top ten. V lost 4 bases, J lost 3 bases, and 6 bases stayed unmatched. Germline loops: CDR1 MNHEY, CDR2 SVGEGT. CDR3 length equals 15 residues. V is TRBV6-2 or TRBV6-3 and J is TRBJ2-1; 7 bases line up with TRBD2. The receptor comes from a human donor in good health (CMV status not recorded). Some clones in this sample may be carry-over from other donors' samples. The sequenced sample consisted of CD8+ T cells from PBMCs. The CDR3 loop is CASSFYGDYYNEQFF. In DNA form, the CDR3 reads TGTGCCAGCAGTTTTTATGGGGACTACTACAATGAGCAGTTCTTC.